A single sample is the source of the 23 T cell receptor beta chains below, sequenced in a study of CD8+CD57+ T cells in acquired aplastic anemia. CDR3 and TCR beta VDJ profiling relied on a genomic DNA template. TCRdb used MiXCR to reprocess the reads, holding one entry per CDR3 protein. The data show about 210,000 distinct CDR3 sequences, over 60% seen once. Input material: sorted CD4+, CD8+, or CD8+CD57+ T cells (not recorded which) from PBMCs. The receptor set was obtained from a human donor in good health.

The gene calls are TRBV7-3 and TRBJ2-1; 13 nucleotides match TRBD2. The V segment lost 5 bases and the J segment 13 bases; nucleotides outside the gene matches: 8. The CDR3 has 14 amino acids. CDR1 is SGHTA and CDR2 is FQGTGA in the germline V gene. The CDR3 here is CASSLGLAGVFQFF. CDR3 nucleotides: TGTGCCAGCAGCCTCGGACTAGCGGGGGTTTTTCAGTTCTTC.

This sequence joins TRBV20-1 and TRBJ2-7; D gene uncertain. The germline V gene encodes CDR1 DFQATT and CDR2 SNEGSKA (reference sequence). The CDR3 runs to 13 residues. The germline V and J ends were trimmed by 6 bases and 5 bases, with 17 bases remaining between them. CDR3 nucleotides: TGCAGTGCCCCGCGCCAGATTGTGGACGAGCAGTACTTC. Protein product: CSAPRQIVDEQYF.

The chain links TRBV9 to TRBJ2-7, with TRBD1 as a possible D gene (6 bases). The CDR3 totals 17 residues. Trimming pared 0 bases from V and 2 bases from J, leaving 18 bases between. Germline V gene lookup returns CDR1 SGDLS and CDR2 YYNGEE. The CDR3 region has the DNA TGTGCCAGCAGCGTAGGTCCCCACCCGGACAGACCCTACGAGCAGTACTTC. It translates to CASSVGPHPDRPYEQYF.

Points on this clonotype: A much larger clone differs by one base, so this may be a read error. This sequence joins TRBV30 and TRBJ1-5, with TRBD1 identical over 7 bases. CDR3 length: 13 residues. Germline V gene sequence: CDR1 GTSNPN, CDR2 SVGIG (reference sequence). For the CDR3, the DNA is TGTGCCTGGAGTGGACAGGGTGATCAGCCCCGGCATTTT. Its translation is CAWSGQGDQPRHF. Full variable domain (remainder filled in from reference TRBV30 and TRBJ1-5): SQTIHQWPATLVQPVGSPLSLECTVEGTSNPNLYWYRQAAGRGLQLLFYSVGIGQISSEVPQNLSASRPQDRQFILSSKKLLLSDSGFYLCAWSGQGDQPRHFGDGTRLSIL.

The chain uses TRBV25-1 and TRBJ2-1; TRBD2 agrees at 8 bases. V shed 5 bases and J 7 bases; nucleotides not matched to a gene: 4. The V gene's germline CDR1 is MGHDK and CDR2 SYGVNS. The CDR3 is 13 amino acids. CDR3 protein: CASSLLAGNEQFF. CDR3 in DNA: TGTGCCAGCAGTCTCTTAGCGGGGAATGAGCAGTTCTTC.

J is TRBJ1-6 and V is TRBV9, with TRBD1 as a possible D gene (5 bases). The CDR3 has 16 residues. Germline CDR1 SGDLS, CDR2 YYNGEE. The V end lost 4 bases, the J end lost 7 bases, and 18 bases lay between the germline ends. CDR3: CASSTGPGGSNSPLHF. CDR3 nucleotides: TGTGCCAGCAGCACAGGACCCGGGGGAAGCAATTCACCCCTCCACTTT.

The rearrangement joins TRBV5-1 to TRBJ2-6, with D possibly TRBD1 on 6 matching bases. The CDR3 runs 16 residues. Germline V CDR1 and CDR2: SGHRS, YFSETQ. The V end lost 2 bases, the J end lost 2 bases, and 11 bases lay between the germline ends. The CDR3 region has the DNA TGCGCCAGCAGCTTAGGGGGAGTGGCTGGGGCCAACGTCCTGACTTTC. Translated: CASSLGGVAGANVLTF.

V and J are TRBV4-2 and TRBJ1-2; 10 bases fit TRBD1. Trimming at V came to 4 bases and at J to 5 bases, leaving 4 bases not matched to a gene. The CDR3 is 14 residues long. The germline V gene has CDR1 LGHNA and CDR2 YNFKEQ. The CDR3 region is CASSPGTGEYGYTF. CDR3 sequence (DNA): TGTGCCAGCAGCCCCGGGACAGGGGAGTATGGCTACACCTTC.

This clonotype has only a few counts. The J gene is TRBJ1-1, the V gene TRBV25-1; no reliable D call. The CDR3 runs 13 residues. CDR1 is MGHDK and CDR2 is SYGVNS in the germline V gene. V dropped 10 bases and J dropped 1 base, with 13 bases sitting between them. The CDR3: CATRVPGNTEAFF. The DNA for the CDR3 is TGTGCCACCCGAGTCCCCGGGAACACTGAAGCTTTCTTT.

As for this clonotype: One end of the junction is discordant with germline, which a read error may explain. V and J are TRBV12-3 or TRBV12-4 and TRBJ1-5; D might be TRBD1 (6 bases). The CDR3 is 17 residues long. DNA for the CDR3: TGTGCCAGCAGCCAAGCCGGGACTAGCGGGGACAATGAGCCCCAGCATTTT. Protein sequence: CASSQAGTSGDNEPQHF.

The CDR3 loop reads CASSQYGALQETQYF. CDR3 in DNA: TGCGCCAGCAGCCAATACGGGGCGCTCCAAGAGACCCAGTACTTC. The chain joins TRBV4-1 to TRBJ2-5; D could derive from TRBD1 or TRBD2 (5 bases each). The CDR3 has 15 residues. V lost 2 bases to trimming and J lost 1 base, with 11 bases between them. Germline assignment: CDR1 MGHRA and CDR2 YSYEKL.

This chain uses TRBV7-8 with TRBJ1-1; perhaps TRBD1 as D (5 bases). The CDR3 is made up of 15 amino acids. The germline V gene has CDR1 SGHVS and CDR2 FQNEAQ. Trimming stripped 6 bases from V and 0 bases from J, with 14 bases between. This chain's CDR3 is CASRGTTAMNTEAFF. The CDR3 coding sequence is TGTGCCAGCAGGGGGACGACAGCTATGAACACTGAAGCTTTCTTT.

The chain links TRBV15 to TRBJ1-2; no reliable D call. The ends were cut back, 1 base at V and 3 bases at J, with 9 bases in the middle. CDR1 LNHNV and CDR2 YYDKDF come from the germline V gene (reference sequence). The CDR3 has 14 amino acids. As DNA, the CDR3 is TGTGCCACCAGCAGAGGAGCAGGCGACTATGGCTACACCTTC. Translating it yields CATSRGAGDYGYTF.

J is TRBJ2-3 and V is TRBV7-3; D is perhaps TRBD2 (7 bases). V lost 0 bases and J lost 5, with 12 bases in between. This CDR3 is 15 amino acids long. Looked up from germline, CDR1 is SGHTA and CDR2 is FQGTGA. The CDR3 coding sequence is TGTGCCAGCAGCTTAACGGGGGGGGCGTTAGATACGCAGTATTTT. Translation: CASSLTGGALDTQYF.

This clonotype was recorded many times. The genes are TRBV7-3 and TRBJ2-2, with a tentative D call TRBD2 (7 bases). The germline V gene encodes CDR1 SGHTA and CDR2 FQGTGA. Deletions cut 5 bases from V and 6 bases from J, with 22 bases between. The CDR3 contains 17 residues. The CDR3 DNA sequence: TGTGCCAGCAGCCCATTTGTGGGGGGGGCTCAGGCCGGGGAGCTGTTTTTT. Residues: CASSPFVGGAQAGELFF.

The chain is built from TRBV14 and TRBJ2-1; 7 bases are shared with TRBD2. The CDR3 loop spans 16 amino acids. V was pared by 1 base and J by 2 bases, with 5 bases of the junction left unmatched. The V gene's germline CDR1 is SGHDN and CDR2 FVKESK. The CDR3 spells CASSQGGGYPYNEQFF. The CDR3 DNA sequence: TGTGCCAGCAGCCAAGGGGGGGGGTACCCCTACAATGAGCAGTTCTTC.

The CDR3 region is CASSPAGGSYGYTF. The DNA of the CDR3 is TGTGCCAGTAGTCCCGCAGGGGGTAGCTACGGCTACACCTTC. The V call is TRBV19, the J call TRBJ1-2; 7 bases align to TRBD1. The V and J ends lost 5 bases and 8 bases, in that order; junction bases with no gene match: 11. CDR1 and CDR2 from the germline V gene are LNHDA and SQIVND (reference sequence). CDR3 length equals 14 residues. Full variable domain (missing parts from reference TRBV19 and TRBJ1-2): DGGITQSPKYLFRKEGQNVTLSCEQNLNHDAMYWYRQDPGQGLRLIYYSQIVNDFQKGDIAEGYSVSREKKESFPLTVTSAQKNPTAFYLCASSPAGGSYGYTFGSGTRLTVV.

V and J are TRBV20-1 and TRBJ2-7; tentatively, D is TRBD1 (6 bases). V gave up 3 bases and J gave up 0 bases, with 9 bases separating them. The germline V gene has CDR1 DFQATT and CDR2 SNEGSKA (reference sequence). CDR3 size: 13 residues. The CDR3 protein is CSARHRASYEQYF. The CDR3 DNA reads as TGCAGTGCTAGGCACAGGGCCTCCTACGAGCAGTACTTC.

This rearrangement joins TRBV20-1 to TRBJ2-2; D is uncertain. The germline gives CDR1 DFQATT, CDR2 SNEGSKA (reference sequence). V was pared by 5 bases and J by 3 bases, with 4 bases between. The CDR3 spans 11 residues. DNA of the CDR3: TGCAGTGCTTGGGACACCGGGGAGCTGTTTTTT. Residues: CSAWDTGELFF.

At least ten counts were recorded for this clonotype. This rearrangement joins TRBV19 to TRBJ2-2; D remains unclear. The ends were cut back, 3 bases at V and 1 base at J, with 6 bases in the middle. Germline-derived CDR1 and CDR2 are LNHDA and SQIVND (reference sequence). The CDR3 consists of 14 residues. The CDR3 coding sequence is TGTGCCAGTAGTATGACATTGAACACCGGGGAGCTGTTTTTT. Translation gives CASSMTLNTGELFF.

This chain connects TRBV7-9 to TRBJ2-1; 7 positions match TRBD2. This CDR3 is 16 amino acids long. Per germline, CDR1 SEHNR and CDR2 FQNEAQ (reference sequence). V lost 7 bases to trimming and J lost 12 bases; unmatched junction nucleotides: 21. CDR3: CASTLPGRESTDTQFF. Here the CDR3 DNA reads TGTGCCAGCACCCTACCAGGGCGGGAGAGCACAGATACGCAGTTCTTC.

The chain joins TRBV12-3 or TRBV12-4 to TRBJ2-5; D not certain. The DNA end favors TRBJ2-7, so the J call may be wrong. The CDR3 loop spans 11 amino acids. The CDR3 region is CASSFIDEQYF. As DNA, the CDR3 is TGTGCCAGCAGTTTTATCGACGAGCAGTACTTC.

The CDR3 loop is CASWGVNEQFF. CDR3 bases: TGTGCCAGTTGGGGGGTTAATGAGCAGTTCTTC. V and J are TRBV7-8 and TRBJ2-1, with a weak D call TRBD2 (6 bases). V dropped 9 bases and J dropped 7 bases, with 10 bases sitting between them. CDR3 length: 11 residues. The germline CDR1 and CDR2 sequences are SGHVS and FQNEAQ. The whole variable domain, remainder taken from reference TRBV7-8 and TRBJ2-1, is GAGVSQSPRYKVAKRGQDVALRCDPISGHVSLFWYQQALGQGPEFLTYFQNEAQLDKSGLPSDRFFAERPEGSVSTLKIQRTQQEDSAVYLCASWGVNEQFFGPGTRLTVL.